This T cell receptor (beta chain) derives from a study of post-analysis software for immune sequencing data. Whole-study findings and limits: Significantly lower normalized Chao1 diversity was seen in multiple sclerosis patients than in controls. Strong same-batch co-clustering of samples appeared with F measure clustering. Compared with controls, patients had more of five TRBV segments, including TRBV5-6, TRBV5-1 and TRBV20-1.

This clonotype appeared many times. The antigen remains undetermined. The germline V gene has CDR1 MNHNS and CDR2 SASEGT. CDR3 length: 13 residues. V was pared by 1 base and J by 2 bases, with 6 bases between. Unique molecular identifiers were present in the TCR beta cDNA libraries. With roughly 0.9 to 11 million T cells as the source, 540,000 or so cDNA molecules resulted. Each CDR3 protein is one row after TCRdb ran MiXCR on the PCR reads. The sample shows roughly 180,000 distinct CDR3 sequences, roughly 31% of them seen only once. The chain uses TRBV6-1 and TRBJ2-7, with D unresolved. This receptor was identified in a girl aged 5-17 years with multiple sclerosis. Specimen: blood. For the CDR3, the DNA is TGTGCCAGCAGTGAAGGCCCCACCTACGAGCAGTACTTC. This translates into CASSEGPTYEQYF.